A selection of T cell receptor beta chains follows, all from one sample in a study of T cell repertoires in cytomegalovirus infection. One entry per CDR3 protein, called by TCRdb with MiXCR from the reads. This sample has roughly 920,000 distinct CDR3 sequences, with roughly 30% found just once. Antigens for these TCRs are unknown. The starting material was cultured CD8+ T cells from PBMCs, obtained from culture after CMV antigen stimulation. The receptors derive from a human donor in good health (CMV status not recorded). Some clones in this sample may be carry-over from other donors' samples. CDR3s include the opening cysteine and the closing phenylalanine or tryptophan. A D gene is named only where the DNA matches it firmly. Rows may omit the clone size; those that give it use once, few, many or a size class.

J: TRBJ1-1
size: NA
D: NA
V: TRBV4-2
CDR3: CASSQGMRANTEAFF
DNA: TGTGCCAGCAGCCAAGGTATGAGGGCGAACACTGAAGCTTTCTTT

J: TRBJ1-5
size: NA
D: NA
V: TRBV27
CDR3: CASRSGSSNQPQHF
DNA: TGTGCCAGCAGATCGGGGTCCAGCAATCAGCCCCAGCATTTT

J: TRBJ2-3
size: few
D: NA
V: TRBV7-9
CDR3: CASSFQLDTQYF
DNA: TGTGCCAGCAGCTTCCAGTTAGATACGCAGTATTTT

J: TRBJ1-1
size: NA
D: NA
V: TRBV15
CDR3: CATRPGRNTEAFF
DNA: TGTGCCACCAGGCCGGGCCGAAACACTGAAGCTTTCTTT

J: TRBJ2-5
size: many
D: TRBD1
V: TRBV7-9
CDR3: CASSLAGKGTEETQYF
DNA: TGTGCCAGCAGCTTAGCGGGGAAGGGGACAGAAGAGACCCAGTACTTC

J: TRBJ2-1
size: few
D: TRBD2
V: TRBV6-2/TRBV6-3
CDR3: CASSYDGGADNEQFF
DNA: TGTGCCAGCAGTTACGACGGGGGGGCCGACAATGAGCAGTTCTTC

J: TRBJ1-2
size: NA
D: NA
V: TRBV10-1
CDR3: CASSESNNYGYTF
DNA: TGCGCCAGCAGTGAGTCGAATAACTATGGCTACACCTTC

J: TRBJ2-1
size: few
D: TRBD1
V: TRBV3-1
CDR3: CASSPLGQGAAYNEQFF
DNA: TGTGCCAGCAGCCCTTTGGGACAGGGGGCAGCCTACAATGAGCAGTTCTTC

J: TRBJ2-3
size: NA
D: NA
V: TRBV7-9
CDR3: CASSSFRKGTADTQYF
DNA: TGTGCCAGCAGCTCCTTTAGGAAGGGTACCGCAGATACGCAGTATTTT

J: TRBJ2-1
size: few
D: TRBD2
V: TRBV4-1
CDR3: CASSQAADQRGDEQFF
DNA: TGCGCCAGCAGCCAAGCAGCCGACCAGCGGGGGGATGAGCAGTTCTTC

J: TRBJ2-5
size: few
D: TRBD1
V: TRBV7-2
CDR3: CASSLFGTGAETQYF
DNA: TGTGCCAGCAGCTTATTTGGGACAGGGGCAGAGACCCAGTACTTC

J: TRBJ2-1
size: few
D: TRBD2
V: TRBV6-8
CDR3: CASSYLGLAGGRSNEQFF
DNA: TGTGCCAGCAGTTACCTGGGACTAGCGGGGGGCCGGAGCAATGAGCAGTTCTTC

J: TRBJ2-7
size: many
D: NA
V: TRBV7-9
CDR3: CASSFLGYKGQSNEQYF
DNA: TGTGCCAGCAGCTTCTTGGGGTACAAAGGACAGTCTAACGAGCAGTACTTC

J: TRBJ2-1
size: many
D: NA
V: TRBV7-6
CDR3: CASSLTARGGYNEQFF
DNA: TGTGCCAGCAGCCTCACTGCCAGGGGTGGGTACAATGAGCAGTTCTTC

J: TRBJ1-5
size: NA
D: NA
V: TRBV19
CDR3: CASSIVLQNQPQHF
DNA: TGTGCCAGTAGTATAGTCCTACAGAATCAGCCCCAGCATTTT

J: TRBJ2-3
size: many
D: TRBD1
V: TRBV6-1
CDR3: CASSEAKYGTGLYF
DNA: TGTGCCAGCAGTGAAGCGAAGTATGGGACAGGGCTGTATTTT

J: TRBJ1-1
size: few
D: NA
V: TRBV14
CDR3: CASSHPGVPAFF
DNA: TGTGCCAGCAGCCACCCAGGGGTTCCAGCTTTCTTT

J: TRBJ1-1
size: many
D: NA
V: TRBV6-1
CDR3: CASYRPDKNTEAFF
DNA: TGTGCCAGCTACAGGCCGGATAAGAACACTGAAGCTTTCTTT

J: TRBJ1-2
size: NA
D: NA
V: TRBV27
CDR3: CASRSGSSYYGYTF
DNA: TGTGCCAGCAGGAGTGGGTCCAGTTACTATGGCTACACCTTC

J: TRBJ1-5
size: few
D: TRBD1
V: TRBV7-8
CDR3: CASSLRDRGPNQPQHF
DNA: TGTGCCAGCAGCCTCCGGGACAGGGGGCCCAATCAGCCCCAGCATTTT

J: TRBJ1-2
size: NA
D: NA
V: TRBV12-3/TRBV12-4
CDR3: CASIGGEGHLRYGYTF
DNA: TGTGCCAGCATCGGGGGGGAGGGGCACCTACGCTATGGCTACACCTTC

J: TRBJ1-2
size: NA
D: NA
V: TRBV12-5
CDR3: CASGLTGIDGYTF
DNA: TGTGCTAGTGGTCTGACAGGTATAGATGGCTACACCTTC

J: TRBJ2-6
size: NA
D: NA
V: TRBV9
CDR3: CASSVATGTSSGANVLTF
DNA: TGTGCCAGCAGCGTAGCTACAGGGACGAGCTCTGGGGCCAACGTCCTGACTTTC

J: TRBJ2-7
size: few
D: TRBD2
V: TRBV4-1
CDR3: CASSQDDGLAGFYEQYF
DNA: TGTGCCAGCAGCCAAGACGACGGACTAGCGGGCTTCTACGAGCAGTACTTC

J: TRBJ2-5
size: NA
D: NA
V: TRBV6-2/TRBV6-3
CDR3: CANSPRSASETQYF
DNA: TGTGCCAACAGTCCCAGGTCAGCGAGTGAGACCCAGTACTTC

J: TRBJ1-2
size: NA
D: NA
V: TRBV4-2
CDR3: CASRVDRTVSGYTF
DNA: TGTGCCAGCAGAGTTGACAGGACCGTTAGTGGCTACACCTTC

J: TRBJ1-5
size: few
D: NA
V: TRBV14
CDR3: CASSQTGNQPQHF
DNA: TGTGCCAGCAGCCAGACAGGTAATCAGCCCCAGCATTTT

J: TRBJ2-1
size: many
D: NA
V: TRBV24-1
CDR3: CATSDPDGQYNEQFF
DNA: TGTGCCACCAGTGACCCAGATGGACAGTACAATGAGCAGTTCTTC

J: TRBJ2-1
size: NA
D: TRBD2
V: TRBV9
CDR3: CASSTPLAGGNYEQFF
DNA: TGTGCCAGTAGCACTCCATTAGCGGGGGGAAACTATGAGCAGTTCTTC

J: TRBJ1-2
size: NA
D: TRBD1
V: TRBV28
CDR3: CASSTTSDRAGYGYTF
DNA: TGTGCCAGCAGTACAACCTCGGACAGGGCAGGCTATGGCTACACCTTC

J: TRBJ2-5
size: NA
D: NA
V: TRBV7-9
CDR3: CASSVRSGEETQYF
DNA: TGTGCCAGCAGCGTACGTAGCGGAGAAGAGACCCAGTACTTC

J: TRBJ2-1
size: few
D: TRBD2
V: TRBV7-9
CDR3: CASSSSGGENEQFF
DNA: TGTGCCAGCAGCTCCAGCGGGGGGGAAAATGAGCAGTTCTTC

J: TRBJ1-1
size: NA
D: NA
V: TRBV7-9
CDR3: CASSAPSNTEAFF
DNA: TGTGCCAGCAGCGCGCCATCGAACACTGAAGCTTTCTTT

J: TRBJ2-5
size: NA
D: NA
V: TRBV20-1
CDR3: CSARDLVSSSRGETQYF
DNA: TGCAGTGCTAGAGATCTCGTTTCTTCCAGTAGAGGGGAGACCCAGTACTTC

J: TRBJ2-1
size: NA
D: TRBD2
V: TRBV6-2/TRBV6-3
CDR3: CASSWASGTNEQFF
DNA: TGTGCCAGCAGTTGGGCTAGCGGGACTAATGAGCAGTTCTTC

J: TRBJ1-2
size: NA
D: NA
V: TRBV7-9
CDR3: CASSSSGRWRTF
DNA: TGTGCCAGCAGCTCATCAGGGAGGTGGCGCACCTTC

J: TRBJ2-7
size: NA
D: NA
V: TRBV7-6
CDR3: CASSYSSLEQYF
DNA: TGTGCCAGCAGTTACTCCTCCCTCGAGCAGTACTTC

J: TRBJ1-1
size: NA
D: NA
V: TRBV10-3
CDR3: CAIRKSGDEAFF
DNA: TGTGCCATCAGAAAATCAGGAGATGAAGCTTTCTTT

J: TRBJ1-1
size: many
D: NA
V: TRBV7-8
CDR3: CASSLTGLENTEAFF
DNA: TGTGCCAGCAGCTTAACGGGGTTAGAGAACACTGAAGCTTTCTTT

J: TRBJ2-1
size: many
D: TRBD1
V: TRBV7-9
CDR3: CASSSGQGFNEQFF
DNA: TGTGCCAGCAGCTCGGGACAGGGCTTTAATGAGCAGTTCTTC

J: TRBJ1-2
size: NA
D: TRBD1
V: TRBV6-2/TRBV6-3
CDR3: CASSPSGQGHLDYGYTF
DNA: TGTGCCAGCAGTCCATCGGGACAGGGCCACCTCGACTATGGCTACACCTTC

J: TRBJ2-5
size: NA
D: NA
V: TRBV20-1
CDR3: CSARPLERETQYF
DNA: TGCAGTGCTAGACCCCTGGAGCGAGAGACCCAGTACTTC

J: TRBJ2-3
size: few
D: TRBD1
V: TRBV24-1
CDR3: CATSDRDSSKDTQYF
DNA: TGTGCCACCAGTGACAGGGACAGTAGTAAAGATACGCAGTATTTT

J: TRBJ2-2
size: few
D: NA
V: TRBV4-2
CDR3: CASSQRGGAGYTGELFF
DNA: TGTGCCAGCAGCCAACGTGGGGGGGCAGGGTACACCGGGGAGCTGTTTTTT

J: TRBJ2-2
size: NA
D: NA
V: TRBV6-5
CDR3: CASSHPGEGTGELFF
DNA: TGTGCCAGCAGCCACCCCGGGGAAGGCACCGGGGAGCTGTTTTTT

J: TRBJ1-2
size: NA
D: NA
V: TRBV29-1
CDR3: CSVVGSYGYTF
DNA: TGCAGCGTCGTAGGGTCCTATGGCTACACCTTC

J: TRBJ1-1
size: NA
D: TRBD1
V: TRBV6-6
CDR3: CASSYQPGQPLNTEAFF
DNA: TGTGCCAGCAGTTATCAACCGGGACAGCCCTTGAACACTGAAGCTTTCTTT

J: TRBJ2-1
size: few
D: NA
V: TRBV3-1
CDR3: CASSRNTADYNEQFF
DNA: TGTGCCAGCAGCCGCAATACGGCAGACTACAATGAGCAGTTCTTC